What follows are 25 T cell receptor beta chains derived from one specimen sequenced in a study of Graves' ophthalmopathy and Graves' hyperthyroidism. Amplified material comprised TCR beta CDR3 regions derived from RNA transcripts. The library came from an HTBI-primed first-round RT-PCR and a second-round multiplex PCR. TCRdb used MiXCR to reprocess the multiplex PCR reads, holding one entry per CDR3 protein. This table holds approximately 700,000 distinct CDR3 sequences, about 40% found once. Sequences were obtained from peripheral blood. The receptor set was obtained from an adult man with Graves' ophthalmopathy.

This clonotype was observed many times. V gene TRBV12-3 or TRBV12-4 combines with J gene TRBJ1-2; unclear D gene. This CDR3 is built from 13 residues. The V end lost 4 bases, the J end lost 8 bases, and 14 bases lay between the germline ends. The CDR3 sequence is CASSYELVKGYTF. CDR3 sequence (DNA): TGTGCCAGCAGTTATGAACTAGTGAAGGGCTACACCTTC.

This chain joins TRBV7-2 and TRBJ1-1; D not resolved. The CDR3 runs to 14 residues. The germline CDR1 and CDR2 sequences are SGHTA and FQGNSA. Trimming removed 6 bases at V and 5 bases at J, with 16 bases between. Here the CDR3 DNA reads TGTGCCAGCAGTTTGGTCCAAACGGGGACTGAAGCTTTCTTT. This codes for CASSLVQTGTEAFF.

This clonotype was counted many times. The gene calls are TRBV7-9 and TRBJ1-1, with 7 bases identical to TRBD1. V was pared by 1 base and J by 5 bases, with 4 bases of the junction left unmatched. Germline CDR1 is SEHNR and CDR2 is FQNEAQ (reference sequence). This CDR3 comprises 14 residues. The CDR3 is CASSLEGGKTEAFF. DNA of the CDR3: TGTGCCAGCAGCTTAGAAGGGGGCAAGACTGAAGCTTTCTTT.

This clonotype appeared many times. The chain uses TRBV6-6 and TRBJ1-1; 9 positions agree with TRBD1. Germline V gene lookup returns CDR1 MNHNY and CDR2 SVGAGI (reference sequence). Trimming at V came to 6 bases and at J to 6 bases, leaving 8 bases not matched to a gene. CDR3 length: 14 residues. The CDR3, as DNA: TGTGCCAGCAGCCCTGGACAGGGGAGCGCTGAAGCTTTCTTT. Protein sequence: CASSPGQGSAEAFF.

This clonotype showed up just once. The V and J genes are TRBV20-1 and TRBJ2-6, with D hard to call. The germline V gene has CDR1 DFQATT and CDR2 SNEGSKA (reference sequence). V lost 3 bases, J lost 4 bases, and 7 bases lay in between. CDR3 length: 13 amino acids. This CDR3 reads CSARVLGANVLTF. Written as DNA, the CDR3 is TGCAGTGCTAGGGTATTGGGGGCCAACGTCCTGACTTTC.

The V and J genes are TRBV29-1 and TRBJ1-4; D perhaps matches TRBD1 (6 bases). CDR3 length: 14 amino acids. Germline V gives CDR1 SQVTM, CDR2 ANQGSEA. Between the trimmed V and J ends, which lost 6 bases and 0 bases, there was a span of 11 bases. The CDR3 spells CSVRGVATNEKLFF. In DNA, the CDR3 is TGCAGCGTCAGGGGAGTAGCAACTAATGAAAAACTGTTTTTT.

In its sample, this clonotype was seen a few times. The junction departs from the called germline gene at one end, perhaps through a read error. The genes are TRBV7-3 and TRBJ1-1, with D tentatively TRBD1 (5 bases). This CDR3 region has 14 residues. Germline V lookup: CDR1 SGHTA, CDR2 FQGTGA. CDR3 protein: CAGSSQGGHTEAFF. The CDR3 coding sequence is TGTGCCGGCAGCTCGCAGGGAGGCCACACTGAAGCTTTCTTT.

Ten or more counts support this clonotype. The chain has TRBV12-3 or TRBV12-4 and TRBJ2-7, with 8 bases matching TRBD1. The CDR3 is 15 residues long. The ends lost 0 bases at V and 7 bases at J; junction bases unmatched: 8. The CDR3 is CASSLAVRGRWEQYF. The CDR3 DNA reads TGTGCCAGCAGTTTAGCAGTCAGGGGGCGTTGGGAGCAGTACTTC.

The chain combines TRBV30 with TRBJ1-1; no reliable D call. The CDR3 extends over 13 amino acids. Germline lookup yields CDR1 GTSNPN and CDR2 SVGIG (reference sequence). V was trimmed by 3 bases and J by 0 bases, leaving 8 bases between them. The DNA for the CDR3 is TGTGCCTGGAGACGAACAGTGAACACTGAAGCTTTCTTT. Amino acids: CAWRRTVNTEAFF.

Ten or more counts support this clonotype. CDR3 sequence: CASSFGQGFYEQYF. Written as DNA, the CDR3 is TGTGCCAGCAGCTTCGGACAGGGATTCTACGAGCAGTACTTC. V usage is TRBV5-6 and J usage is TRBJ2-7; 8 nucleotides agree with TRBD1. V was clipped by 2 bases and J by 3 bases; unmatched bases: 4. This CDR3 has 14 amino acids. Germline assignment: CDR1 SGHDT and CDR2 YYEEEE.

The rearrangement joins TRBV19 to TRBJ1-2; D gene uncertain. CDR3 length: 14 residues. Trimming took 5 bases from V and 4 from J, leaving 14 bases between them. Germline CDR1 reads LNHDA; CDR2 reads SQIVND (reference sequence). Here the CDR3 reads CASSHLGITYGYTF. The CDR3 DNA follows: TGTGCCAGTAGTCACCTCGGGATAACCTATGGCTACACCTTC.

This clonotype was observed many times. The chain uses TRBV19 and TRBJ1-5; D call uncertain. V lost 2 bases and J lost 4, with 12 bases in between. CDR3 length equals 15 residues. Looked up from germline, CDR1 is LNHDA and CDR2 is SQIVND (reference sequence). The chain's CDR3 is CASSIMAVENQPQHF. The CDR3 DNA reads as TGTGCCAGTAGTATAATGGCAGTAGAGAATCAGCCCCAGCATTTT.

As for this clonotype: At one of its ends the junction is not consistent with the germline gene, which may arise from a read error. The gene calls are TRBV25-1 and TRBJ2-2; a weak D match, TRBD2 (5 bases). The CDR3 length is 17 residues. CDR1 and CDR2 from the germline V gene are MGHDK and SYGVNS. CDR3 DNA: TGTGCCAGCTGTGAAGTCGCTAGCCCGCTTATCACCGGGGAGCTGTTCTTT. This translates into CASCEVASPLITGELFF.

This clonotype has just a few counts. This sequence joins TRBV19 and TRBJ2-7; D is possibly TRBD2 (6 bases). The CDR3 runs to 15 residues. Germline V gene lookup returns CDR1 LNHDA and CDR2 SQIVND (reference sequence). V dropped 2 bases and J dropped 0 bases, with 11 bases sitting between them. CDR3 bases: TGTGCCAGTAGTATAATGGCGGGATCCTCCTACGAGCAGTACTTC. Amino acids: CASSIMAGSSYEQYF.

This clonotype was observed a single time. V is TRBV9 and J is TRBJ1-1, with a possible D match to TRBD1 (5 bases). The CDR3 consists of 14 residues. The germline V and J ends were trimmed by 6 bases and 2 bases, with 14 bases remaining between them. Germline V lookup: CDR1 SGDLS, CDR2 YYNGEE. CDR3 in DNA: TGTGCCAGCAACCCCGGGGCTTCAAACACTGAAGCTTTCTTT. Protein product: CASNPGASNTEAFF.

This clonotype was seen ten or more times. V and J are TRBV24-1 and TRBJ1-4, with D possibly being TRBD1 (6 bases). The length of the CDR3 is 14 residues. Germline V gene sequence: CDR1 KGHDR, CDR2 SFDVKD. V was shortened by 5 bases and J by 3 bases, with 9 bases between the two germline ends. The CDR3 here is CATSGGGANEKLFF. CDR3 in DNA: TGTGCCACCAGTGGTGGGGGCGCTAATGAAAAACTGTTTTTT.

This chain links TRBV7-3 with TRBJ2-6, with D perhaps matching TRBD2 (7 bases). The V gene lost 6 bases and the J gene lost 3 bases, with 15 bases spanning the gap. This CDR3 spans 16 amino acids. CDR1 and CDR2 (germline): SGHTA, FQGTGA. The CDR3 sequence: CASSYSGGLGANVLTF. In DNA, the CDR3 is TGTGCCAGCAGTTACTCCGGGGGGCTTGGGGCCAACGTCCTGACTTTC.

The chain couples TRBV29-1 to TRBJ1-2; a weak D match, TRBD1 (5 bases). The V end was cut by 2 bases, the J end by 5 bases, with 9 bases between. The CDR3 spans 12 residues. Looked up from germline, CDR1 is SQVTM and CDR2 is ANQGSEA. Here the CDR3 reads CSVEKTAYGYTF. The CDR3 DNA is TGCAGCGTTGAAAAGACAGCTTATGGCTACACCTTC.

This clonotype was found many times. The chain uses TRBV13 and TRBJ2-2; 7 bases are a match to TRBD1. Germline V gene lookup returns CDR1 PRHDT and CDR2 FYEKMQ (reference sequence). CDR3 length: 16 residues. The ends lost 5 bases at V and 2 bases at J; junction bases unmatched: 8. CDR3 coding DNA: TGTGCCAGCAGCCCACGGGACAGCATAAACACCGGGGAGCTGTTTTTT. This translates into CASSPRDSINTGELFF.

Only one count was recorded for this clonotype. CDR3 region: CAISSQAYEQYF. The CDR3 bases are TGTGCCATCAGTTCACAGGCCTACGAGCAGTACTTC. V gene TRBV10-3 combines with J gene TRBJ2-7; tentatively, D is TRBD1 (5 bases). The CDR3 loop spans 12 amino acids. V lost 5 bases and J 2 bases, leaving 7 bases between the germline ends. Per the germline V gene, CDR1 is ENHRY and CDR2 is SYGVKD.

Many counts were recorded for this clonotype. The chain carries TRBV10-3 and TRBJ2-2; D might be TRBD1 (6 bases). Trimming left V 2 bases short and J 5 bases short, with 9 bases between. The CDR3 sequence is 14 residues long. Looked up from germline, CDR1 is ENHRY and CDR2 is SYGVKD. In nucleotides, the CDR3 is TGTGCCATCAGTGAGCAGGGGTCGACCGGGGAGCTGTTTTTT. It encodes CAISEQGSTGELFF.

This CDR3 reads CASSLDPRFNEKLFF. CDR3 coding DNA: TGTGCCAGCAGCTTAGATCCCCGGTTTAATGAAAAACTGTTTTTT. The rearrangement uses TRBV7-3 and TRBJ1-4; D remains ambiguous. The CDR3 has 15 residues. Trimming stripped 2 bases from V and 4 bases from J, with 11 bases between. Per germline, CDR1 SGHTA and CDR2 FQGTGA.

This clonotype was counted at least ten times. J is TRBJ1-2 and V is TRBV7-9; 7 bases line up with TRBD1. The CDR3 totals 15 residues. Germline V gene data show CDR1 as SEHNR and CDR2 as FQNEAQ (reference sequence). V was clipped by 5 bases and J by 4 bases; unmatched bases: 10. The CDR3 is CASSVPGQHRYGYTF. For the CDR3, the DNA is TGTGCCAGCAGCGTACCGGGACAGCACCGCTATGGCTACACCTTC.

This clonotype was counted at least ten times. The CDR3 DNA reads as TGTGCCACCAGTGACCCCCCCGGGACAGGGCACACCGGGGAGCTGTTTTTT. Protein sequence: CATSDPPGTGHTGELFF. The chain employs TRBV24-1 and TRBJ2-2, with 9 bases aligning to TRBD1. The length of the CDR3 is 17 residues. V lost 4 bases and J lost 3; bases outside the gene matches: 8. Looked up from germline, CDR1 is KGHDR and CDR2 is SFDVKD.

This clonotype was found a few times. The genes are TRBV2 and TRBJ2-5, with a tentative D call TRBD2 (6 bases). V lost 1 base to trimming and J lost 2 bases, with 14 bases between them. CDR1 and CDR2 from the germline V gene are SNHLY and FYNNEI. The CDR3 sequence is 16 residues long. The CDR3 loop is CASSEVTRELQETQYF. CDR3 sequence (DNA): TGTGCCAGCAGTGAAGTTACGCGGGAACTACAAGAGACCCAGTACTTC.